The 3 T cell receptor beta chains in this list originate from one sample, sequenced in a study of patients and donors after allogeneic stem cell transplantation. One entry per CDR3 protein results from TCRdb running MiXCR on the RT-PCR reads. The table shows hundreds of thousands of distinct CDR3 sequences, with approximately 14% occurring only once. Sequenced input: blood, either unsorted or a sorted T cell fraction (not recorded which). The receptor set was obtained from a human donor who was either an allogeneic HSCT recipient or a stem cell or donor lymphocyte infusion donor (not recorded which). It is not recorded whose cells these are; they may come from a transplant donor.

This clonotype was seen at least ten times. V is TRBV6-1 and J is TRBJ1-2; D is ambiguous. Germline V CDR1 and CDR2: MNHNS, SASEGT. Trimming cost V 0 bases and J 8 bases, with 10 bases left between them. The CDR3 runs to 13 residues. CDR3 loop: CASSEAGRSGYTF. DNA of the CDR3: TGTGCCAGCAGTGAAGCGGGAAGGTCGGGCTACACCTTC.

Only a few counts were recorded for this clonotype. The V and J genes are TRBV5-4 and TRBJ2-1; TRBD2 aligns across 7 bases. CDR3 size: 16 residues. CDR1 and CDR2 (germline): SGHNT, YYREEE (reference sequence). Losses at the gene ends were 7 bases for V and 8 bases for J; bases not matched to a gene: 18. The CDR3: CASSPGGVGRLDEQFF. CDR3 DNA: TGTGCCAGCTCCCCTGGGGGTGTCGGGAGGCTCGATGAGCAGTTCTTC.

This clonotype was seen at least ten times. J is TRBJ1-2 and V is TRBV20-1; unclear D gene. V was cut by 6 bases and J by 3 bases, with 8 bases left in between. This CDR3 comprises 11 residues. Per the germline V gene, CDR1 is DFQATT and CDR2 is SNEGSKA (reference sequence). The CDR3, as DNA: TGCAGTGCCTCTCCAGACTATGGCTACACCTTC. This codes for CSASPDYGYTF.